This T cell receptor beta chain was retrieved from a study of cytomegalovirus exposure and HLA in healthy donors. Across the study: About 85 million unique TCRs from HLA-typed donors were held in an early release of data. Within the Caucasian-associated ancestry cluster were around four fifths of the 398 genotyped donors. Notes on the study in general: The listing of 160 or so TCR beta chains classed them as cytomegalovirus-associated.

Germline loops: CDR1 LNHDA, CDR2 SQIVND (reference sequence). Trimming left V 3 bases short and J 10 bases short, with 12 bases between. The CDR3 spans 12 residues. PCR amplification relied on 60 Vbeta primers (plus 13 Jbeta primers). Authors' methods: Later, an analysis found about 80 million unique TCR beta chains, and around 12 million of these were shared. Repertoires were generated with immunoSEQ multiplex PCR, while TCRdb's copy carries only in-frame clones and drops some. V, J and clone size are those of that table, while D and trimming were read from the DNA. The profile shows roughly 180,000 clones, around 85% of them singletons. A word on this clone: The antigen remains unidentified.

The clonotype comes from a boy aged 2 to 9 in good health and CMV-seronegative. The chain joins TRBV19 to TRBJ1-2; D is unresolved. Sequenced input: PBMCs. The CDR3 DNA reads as TGTGCCAGTAGTATTCCCGAGGACTCCTACACCTTC. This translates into CASSIPEDSYTF.